This T cell receptor beta chain was captured in a study of long-term antiretroviral therapy in people with HIV. Study-wide results and caveats: At every time point, clones expanded before ART dominated the repertoire.

With 1 base removed from V and 2 bases from J, the gap between germline ends came to 7 bases. The germline CDR1 and CDR2 sequences are MNHNS and SASEGT. This CDR3 has 14 amino acids. A note on this clone: What it binds is not known.

Until DNA extraction, the samples held between about 0.9-10 million cryopreserved PBMC. With survey level as its setting, the immunoSEQ assay was v3.0. Libraries were prepared by immunoSEQ multiplex PCR; TCRdb keeps only in-frame clonotypes and omits some of them. Among about 30,000 clones, roughly 93% were seen once, and the ten largest hold 10%. The clonotype comes from a man aged 40-55 years with HIV. The chain uses TRBV6-1 and TRBJ2-3, with D unclear. The starting material was unsorted PBMCs, obtained 6.2 years after starting antiretroviral therapy. CDR3 in DNA: TGTGCCAGCAGTGAAGAAGTCAACACAGATACGCAGTATTTT. Its protein product is CASSEEVNTDTQYF.